The clone carrying this T cell receptor beta chain was detected once. This entry comes from a study of T cell responses to AZD1222 COVID-19 vaccine. Here immunoSEQ multiplex PCR was the method, and the copy in TCRdb shows in-frame clones only, minus some. This sample has fewer than 150,000 clones, with around 89% found just once. Material: peripheral blood, obtained 28 days after the second AZD1222 dose. The clonotype comes from an adult who received the AZD1222 COVID-19 vaccine.

The CDR3 DNA reads TGTGCCAGCAGTCCCCCAGAGAGCTCCTACAATGAGCAGTTCTTC. This codes for CASSPPESSYNEQFF. The rearrangement uses TRBV2 and TRBJ2-1; no definite D call. Trimming removed 5 bases at V and 0 bases at J, with 11 bases between. This CDR3 is built from 15 residues. Germline V gene lookup returns CDR1 SNHLY and CDR2 FYNNEI. The full variable domain, rest sourced from reference TRBV2 and TRBJ2-1, is EPEVTQTPSHQVTQMGQEVILRCVPISNHLYFYWYRQILGQKVEFLVSFYNNEISEKSEIFDDQFSVERPDGSNFTLKIRSTKLEDSAMYFCASSPPESSYNEQFFGPGTRLTVL.